This T cell receptor (beta chain) was captured by sequencing in a study of blood T cell repertoires in COVID-19 (TCRdb year 2020). A note on the overall study: Samples from collaborators originated in the United States, Italy and Spain and spanned both the acute and convalescent phases of COVID-19. Deeply sampled blood TCRbeta repertoires from subjects exposed to, actively infected with, or recovered from COVID-19 were included in the dataset. Where available, HLA class I and class II types were obtained from metadata supplied by the sample provider rather than from assay-based typing. The samples were drawn from the first 160 participants of the ongoing ImmuneRACE study and from 1,254 subjects provided by 6 global collaborators. The material from the prospective study consisted of cDNA or gDNA derived from T cells, B-cell-depleted T cells, or PBMCs. A freely available public database, intended as a resource for researchers studying the immune response to SARS-CoV-2, is where the repertoires were released. The sample metadata nearly always contained a de-identified subject ID, COVID-19 status, age in years and sex. On the study overall, not on this receptor specifically: How much clinical and demographic metadata was included differed by source and by participant, and the metadata was provided uncurated.

In the prospective study, participants were 18 to 89 years old, resided in about two dozen geographic areas of the United States, and were enrolled through a virtual design. Cohort assignment in the prospective study relied on participant-reported clinical history from a screening survey and a study questionnaire. Each participant in the prospective study had whole blood, serum and a nasopharyngeal or oropharyngeal swab collected by mobile phlebotomists. Participants in the prospective study had the option to provide additional blood draws and questionnaires over a roughly 2-month period. Before DNA extraction, blood samples from the prospective study were shipped at room temperature or frozen. TCRbeta CDR3 regions were amplified from genomic DNA using the immunoSEQ Assay, a bias-controlled multiplex PCR. Regarding the original processing steps: The number of nucleated cells in each sample was estimated by amplification of reference gene primers within the assay. To quantify the absolute abundance of each unique TCRbeta CDR3 rearrangement, sequence reads were collapsed and filtered. Productive Simpson clonality was computed per sample as the square root of Simpson's diversity index over productive rearrangements. TCRdb limited this immuneACCESS table to in-frame rearrangements with V and J called. A share of clones is missing; checked studies link under half to unresolved V genes, and the rest is unexplained. V and J calls and clone size are those listed in that table; D and trimming were worked out from the DNA. This sample lists around 250,000 clones; almost 85% were detected once. Jointly, the top ten make up around 10% of the sample.

The junction shows trimming of 3 bases on V and 1 base on J, and the gene matches do not reach 5 bases of it. From the cysteine up to the phenylalanine, the CDR3 has a length of 15 residues. The DNA shown is the 45-base CDR3, in frame from base 1. In the germline V gene, CDR1 corresponds to MDHEN and CDR2 to SYDVKM. A remark on this clone: No cognate antigen has been identified for it. Base-call qualities are not available, and no considerably larger clone is one nucleotide away.

The receptor comes from a woman aged 50 to 65 with acute COVID-19. The sequenced sample consisted of PBMCs or T cells enriched from blood (not recorded which). This chain is built from TRBV28 and TRBJ1-1; 7 middle bases align to TRBD1. Read as DNA, the sequence is TGTGCCAGCAGTTTTAACAGGGGCGAGAACACTGAAGCTTTCTTT. Its protein is CASSFNRGENTEAFF.